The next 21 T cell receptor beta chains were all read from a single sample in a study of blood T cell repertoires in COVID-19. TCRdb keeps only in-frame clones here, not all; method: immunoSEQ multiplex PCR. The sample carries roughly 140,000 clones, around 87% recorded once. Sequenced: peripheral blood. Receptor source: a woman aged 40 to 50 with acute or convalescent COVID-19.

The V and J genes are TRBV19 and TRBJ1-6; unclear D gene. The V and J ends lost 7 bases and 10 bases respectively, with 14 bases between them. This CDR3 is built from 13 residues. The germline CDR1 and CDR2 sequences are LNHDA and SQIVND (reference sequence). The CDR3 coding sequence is TGTGCCAGTACCCAAAGCGAGTCATCACCCCTCCACTTT. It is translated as CASTQSESSPLHF.

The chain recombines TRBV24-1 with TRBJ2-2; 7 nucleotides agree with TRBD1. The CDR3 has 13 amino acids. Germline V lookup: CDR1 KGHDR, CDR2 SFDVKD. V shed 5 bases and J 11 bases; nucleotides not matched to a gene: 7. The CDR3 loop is CATSAPLGGELFF. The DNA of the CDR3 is TGTGCCACCAGTGCCCCCCTAGGGGGCGAGCTGTTTTTT.

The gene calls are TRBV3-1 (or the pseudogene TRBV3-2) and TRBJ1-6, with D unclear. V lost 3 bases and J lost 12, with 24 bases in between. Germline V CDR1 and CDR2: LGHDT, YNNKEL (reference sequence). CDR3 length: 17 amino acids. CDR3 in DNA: TGTGCCAGCAGCCACGAGGGATGGAAGGAGCCAACTAAACCCCTCCACTTT. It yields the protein CASSHEGWKEPTKPLHF.

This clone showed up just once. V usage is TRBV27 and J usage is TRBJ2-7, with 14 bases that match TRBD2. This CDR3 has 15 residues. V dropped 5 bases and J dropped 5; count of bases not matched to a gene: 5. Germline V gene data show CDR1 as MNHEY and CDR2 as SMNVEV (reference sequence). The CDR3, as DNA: TGTGCCAGCAGTCCAGGGACTAGCGGGAGCAACGAGCAGTACTTC. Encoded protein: CASSPGTSGSNEQYF.

The CDR3 protein is CAISEVGEGDETQYF. The CDR3 DNA sequence: TGTGCCATCAGTGAGGTAGGGGAGGGCGATGAGACCCAGTACTTC. This sequence joins TRBV10-3 and TRBJ2-5, with 7 positions matching TRBD2. CDR3 length equals 15 residues. From germline, CDR1 is ENHRY and CDR2 SYGVKD. Trimming removed 2 bases from V and 5 bases from J; junction bases left unmatched: 8.

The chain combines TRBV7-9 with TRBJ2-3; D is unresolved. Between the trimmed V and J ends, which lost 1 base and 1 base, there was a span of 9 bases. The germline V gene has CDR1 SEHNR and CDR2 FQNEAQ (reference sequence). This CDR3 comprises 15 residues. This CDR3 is CASSLVESGTDTQYF. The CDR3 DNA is TGTGCCAGCAGCTTAGTGGAGTCAGGCACAGATACGCAGTATTTT.

As DNA, the CDR3 is TGTGCCTGTCGAAGGGGCTTTGGCACAGATACGCAGTATTTT. This codes for CACRRGFGTDTQYF. The V and J genes are TRBV30 and TRBJ2-3, with D possibly matching TRBD1 (5 bases). Trimming pared 6 bases from V and 1 base from J, leaving 14 bases between. The germline V gene has CDR1 GTSNPN and CDR2 SVGIG (reference sequence). This CDR3 is built from 14 residues.

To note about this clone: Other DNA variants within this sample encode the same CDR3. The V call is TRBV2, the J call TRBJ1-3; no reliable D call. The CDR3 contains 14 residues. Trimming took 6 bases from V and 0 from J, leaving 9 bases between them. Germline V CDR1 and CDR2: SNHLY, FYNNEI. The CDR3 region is CASRGGNSGNTIYF. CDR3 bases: TGTGCCAGCAGGGGCGGGAACTCTGGAAACACCATATATTTT.

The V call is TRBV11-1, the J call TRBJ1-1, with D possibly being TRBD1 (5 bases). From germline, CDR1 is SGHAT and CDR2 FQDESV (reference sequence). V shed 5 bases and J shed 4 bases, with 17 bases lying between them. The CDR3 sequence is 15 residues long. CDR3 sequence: CASSISSRGSTEAFF. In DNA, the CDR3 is TGTGCCAGCAGCATTAGTAGCCGGGGGAGCACTGAAGCTTTCTTT.

The CDR3 loop is CASSQALAGQGRAEAFF. DNA of the CDR3: TGCGCCAGCAGCCAAGCCCTTGCGGGACAGGGTCGAGCTGAAGCTTTCTTT. V usage is TRBV4-1 and J usage is TRBJ1-1, with 9 bases identical to TRBD1. Trimming removed 1 base from V and 6 bases from J; junction bases left unmatched: 12. Germline CDR1 MGHRA, CDR2 YSYEKL. This CDR3 region has 17 residues.

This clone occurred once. The CDR3 DNA follows: TGTGCCAGCAGCTTCGTGACAGGACTAGCCACCGGGGAGCTGTTTTTT. Its protein is CASSFVTGLATGELFF. The chain carries TRBV7-9 and TRBJ2-2, with TRBD2 matching 8 bases. The CDR3 contains 16 residues. The V gene end was trimmed by 3 bases and the J gene end by 4 bases; junction bases not matched to a gene: 7. In germline, CDR1 is SEHNR, CDR2 FQNEAQ (reference sequence).

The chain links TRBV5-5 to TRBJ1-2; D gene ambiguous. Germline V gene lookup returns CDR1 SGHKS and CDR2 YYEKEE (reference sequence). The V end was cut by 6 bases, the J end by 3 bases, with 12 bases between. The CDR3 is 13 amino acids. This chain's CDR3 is CASIPSGDYGYTF. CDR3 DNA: TGTGCCAGCATCCCAAGCGGGGACTATGGCTACACCTTC. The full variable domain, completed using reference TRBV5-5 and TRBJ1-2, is DAGVTQSPTHLIKTRGQQVTLRCSPISGHKSVSWYQQVLGQGPQFIFQYYEKEERGRGNFPDRFSARQFPNYSSELNVNALLLGDSALYLCASIPSGDYGYTFGSGTRLTVV.

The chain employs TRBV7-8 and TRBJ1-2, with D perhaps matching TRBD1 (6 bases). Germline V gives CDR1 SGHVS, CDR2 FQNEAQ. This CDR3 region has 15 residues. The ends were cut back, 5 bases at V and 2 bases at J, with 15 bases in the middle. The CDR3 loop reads CASSLLTGSNYGYTF. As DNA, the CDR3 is TGTGCCAGCAGCCTATTGACAGGTTCCAACTATGGCTACACCTTC. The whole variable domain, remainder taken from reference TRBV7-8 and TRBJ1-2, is GAGVSQSPRYKVAKRGQDVALRCDPISGHVSLFWYQQALGQGPEFLTYFQNEAQLDKSGLPSDRFFAERPEGSVSTLKIQRTQQEDSAVYLCASSLLTGSNYGYTFGSGTRLTVV.

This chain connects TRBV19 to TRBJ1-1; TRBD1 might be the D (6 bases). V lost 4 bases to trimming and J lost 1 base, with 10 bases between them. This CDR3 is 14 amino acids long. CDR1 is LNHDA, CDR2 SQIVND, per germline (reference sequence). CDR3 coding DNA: TGTGCCAGTAGTACTTACAGGGAGAACACTGAAGCTTTCTTT. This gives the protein CASSTYRENTEAFF.

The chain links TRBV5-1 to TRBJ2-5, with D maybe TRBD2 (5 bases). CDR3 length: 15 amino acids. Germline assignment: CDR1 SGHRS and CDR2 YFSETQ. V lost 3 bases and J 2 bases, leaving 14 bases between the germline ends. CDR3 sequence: CASSSGNSWQETQYF. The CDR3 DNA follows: TGCGCCAGCAGCTCGGGGAATTCTTGGCAAGAGACCCAGTACTTC.

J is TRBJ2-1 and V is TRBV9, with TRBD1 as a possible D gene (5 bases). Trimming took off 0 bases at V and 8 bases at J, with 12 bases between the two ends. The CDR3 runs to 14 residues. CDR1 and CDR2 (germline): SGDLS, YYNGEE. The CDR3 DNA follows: TGTGCCAGCAGCGTAGCAGCAGGGTTCCATGAGCAGTTCTTC. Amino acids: CASSVAAGFHEQFF.

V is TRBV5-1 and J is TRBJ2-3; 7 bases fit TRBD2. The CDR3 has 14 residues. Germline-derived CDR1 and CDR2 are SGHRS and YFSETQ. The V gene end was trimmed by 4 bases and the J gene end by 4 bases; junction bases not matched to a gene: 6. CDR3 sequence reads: CASSTPGGPDTQYF. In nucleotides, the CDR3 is TGCGCCAGCAGCACCCCGGGGGGTCCAGATACGCAGTATTTT.

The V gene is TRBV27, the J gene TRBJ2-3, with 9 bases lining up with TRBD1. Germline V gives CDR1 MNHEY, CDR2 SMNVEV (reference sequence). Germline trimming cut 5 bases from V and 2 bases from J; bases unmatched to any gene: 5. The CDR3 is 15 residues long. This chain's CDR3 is CASSPGQGTTDTQYF. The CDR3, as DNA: TGTGCCAGCAGTCCCGGACAGGGGACCACAGATACGCAGTATTTT.

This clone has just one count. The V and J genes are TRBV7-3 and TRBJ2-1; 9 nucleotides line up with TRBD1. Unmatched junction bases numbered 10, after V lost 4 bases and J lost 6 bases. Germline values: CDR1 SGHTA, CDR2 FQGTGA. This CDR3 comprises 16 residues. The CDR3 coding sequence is TGTGCCAGCAGCTACCTACCGGGACAGGGAAGCAATGAGCAGTTCTTC. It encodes CASSYLPGQGSNEQFF.

The CDR3: CASSAFLIGAKNIQYF. The DNA of the CDR3 is TGTGCCAGCAGCGCCTTCTTGATCGGGGCCAAAAACATTCAGTACTTC. The V and J genes are TRBV7-2 and TRBJ2-4; D unresolved. The CDR3 covers 16 residues. Between the trimmed V and J ends, which lost 5 bases and 1 base, there was a span of 15 bases. CDR1 and CDR2 (germline): SGHTA, FQGNSA.

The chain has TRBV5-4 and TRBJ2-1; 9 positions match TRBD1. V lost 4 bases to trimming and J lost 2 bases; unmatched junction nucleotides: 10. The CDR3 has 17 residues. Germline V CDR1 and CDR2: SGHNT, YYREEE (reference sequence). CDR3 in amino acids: CASSPGQGSTPYNEQFF. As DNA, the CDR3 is TGTGCCAGCAGCCCGGGACAGGGTTCAACCCCCTACAATGAGCAGTTCTTC.